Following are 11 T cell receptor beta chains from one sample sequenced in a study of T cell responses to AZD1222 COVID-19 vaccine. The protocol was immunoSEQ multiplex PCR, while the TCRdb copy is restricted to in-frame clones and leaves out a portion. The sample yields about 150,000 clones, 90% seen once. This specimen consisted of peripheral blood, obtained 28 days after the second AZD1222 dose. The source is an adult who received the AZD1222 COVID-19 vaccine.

The CDR3 region is CASSLQYNSPLHF. Written as DNA, the CDR3 is TGTGCCAGCAGTTTGCAGTATAATTCACCCCTCCACTTT. This chain joins TRBV27 and TRBJ1-6, with no clear D. CDR3 length: 13 amino acids. V shed 3 bases and J shed 4 bases, with 4 bases lying between them. The germline V gene encodes CDR1 MNHEY and CDR2 SMNVEV (reference sequence).

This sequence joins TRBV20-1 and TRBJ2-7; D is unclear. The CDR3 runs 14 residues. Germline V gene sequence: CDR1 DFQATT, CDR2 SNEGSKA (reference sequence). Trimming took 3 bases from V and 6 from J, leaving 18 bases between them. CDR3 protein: CSASMDGFDGEQYF. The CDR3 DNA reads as TGCAGTGCTAGTATGGACGGGTTTGATGGCGAGCAGTACTTC.

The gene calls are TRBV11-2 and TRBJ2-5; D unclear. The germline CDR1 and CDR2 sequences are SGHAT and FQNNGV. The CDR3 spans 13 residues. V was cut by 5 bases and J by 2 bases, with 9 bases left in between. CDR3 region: CASSLRLQETQYF. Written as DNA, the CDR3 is TGTGCCAGCAGCCTCCGGCTGCAAGAGACCCAGTACTTC.

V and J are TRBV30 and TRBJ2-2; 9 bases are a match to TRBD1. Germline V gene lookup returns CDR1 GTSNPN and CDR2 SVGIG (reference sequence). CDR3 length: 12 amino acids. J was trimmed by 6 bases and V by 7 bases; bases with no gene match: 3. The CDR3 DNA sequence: TGTGCCTTCGGGACAGGGCCCGGGGAGCTGTTTTTT. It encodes CAFGTGPGELFF.

CDR3 nucleotides: TGTGCCAGCAGTGAGACTAGCGGGGGCACAGATACGCAGTATTTT. It specifies CASSETSGGTDTQYF. The chain employs TRBV2 and TRBJ2-3; 11 bases map to TRBD2. V dropped 3 bases and J dropped 1; count of bases not matched to a gene: 0. This CDR3 has 15 residues. Germline V CDR1 and CDR2: SNHLY, FYNNEI.

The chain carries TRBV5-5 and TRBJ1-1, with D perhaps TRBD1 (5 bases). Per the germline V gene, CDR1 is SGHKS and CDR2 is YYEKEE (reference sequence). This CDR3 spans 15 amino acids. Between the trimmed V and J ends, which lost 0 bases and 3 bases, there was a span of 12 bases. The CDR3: CASSLAVGGDTEAFF. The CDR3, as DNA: TGTGCCAGCAGCTTGGCCGTCGGGGGGGACACTGAAGCTTTCTTT.

This CDR3 reads CASSLRLGLPYEQYF. Here the CDR3 DNA reads TGTGCCAGCAGCCTAAGGTTGGGGCTCCCCTACGAGCAGTACTTC. The J gene is TRBJ2-7, the V gene TRBV7-9; D may be TRBD1 (5 bases). Trimming took off 5 bases at V and 2 bases at J, with 16 bases between the two ends. This CDR3 has 15 residues. Germline lookup yields CDR1 SEHNR and CDR2 FQNEAQ (reference sequence).

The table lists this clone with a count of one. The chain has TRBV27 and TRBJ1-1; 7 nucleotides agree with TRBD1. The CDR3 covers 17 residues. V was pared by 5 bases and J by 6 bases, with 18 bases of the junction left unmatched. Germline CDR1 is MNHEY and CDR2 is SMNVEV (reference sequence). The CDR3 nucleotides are TGTGCCAGCAGTCCCGGGACAGTGGGTCCGCAACTGGCTGAAGCTTTCTTT. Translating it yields CASSPGTVGPQLAEAFF.

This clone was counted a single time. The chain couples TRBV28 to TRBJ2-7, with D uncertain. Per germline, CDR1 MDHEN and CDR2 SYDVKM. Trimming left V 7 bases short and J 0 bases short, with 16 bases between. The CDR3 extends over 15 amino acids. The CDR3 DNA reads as TGTGCCAGCAAGTTTAGGGCACCTCCCTCCTACGAGCAGTACTTC. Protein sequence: CASKFRAPPSYEQYF.

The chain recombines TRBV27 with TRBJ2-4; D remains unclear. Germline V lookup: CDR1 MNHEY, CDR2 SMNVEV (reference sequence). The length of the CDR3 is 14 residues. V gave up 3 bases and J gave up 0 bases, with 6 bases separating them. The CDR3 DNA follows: TGTGCCAGCAGTTTGCGGACAGCCAAAAACATTCAGTACTTC. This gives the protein CASSLRTAKNIQYF.

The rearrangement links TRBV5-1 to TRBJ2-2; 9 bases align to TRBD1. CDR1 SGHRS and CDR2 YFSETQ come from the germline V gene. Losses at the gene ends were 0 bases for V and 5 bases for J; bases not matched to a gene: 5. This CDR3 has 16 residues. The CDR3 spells CASSLGDREYTGELFF. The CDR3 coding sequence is TGCGCCAGCAGCTTGGGGGACAGGGAATATACCGGGGAGCTGTTTTTT.